These 21 T cell receptor beta chains share one sample of origin, sequenced in a study of blood T cell repertoires in COVID-19. The data were produced by immunoSEQ multiplex PCR, yet TCRdb's version contains in-frame clones alone and is incomplete. The sample yields 350,000 to 450,000 clones, 70% to 90% seen once. Sequenced input: peripheral blood. These receptors came from a man aged 35 to 55 with acute or convalescent COVID-19.

The chain couples TRBV28 to TRBJ1-5; 8 bases line up with TRBD1. The CDR3 loop spans 14 amino acids. Germline CDR1 reads MDHEN; CDR2 reads SYDVKM. Germline trimming cut 9 bases from V and 0 bases from J; bases unmatched to any gene: 4. The CDR3 DNA is TGTGCCAGTTCGGACAGGGATAGCAATCAGCCCCAGCATTTT. It yields the protein CASSDRDSNQPQHF.

This CDR3 is CASSVTHGQGSPLHF. CDR3 nucleotide sequence: TGTGCCAGCAGCGTCACACACGGACAGGGATCACCCCTCCACTTT. The gene calls are TRBV9 and TRBJ1-6, with 8 bases matching TRBD1. After removal of 2 bases from V and 10 bases from J, the junction contained 8 bases not matched to a gene. The CDR3 runs 15 residues. Germline values: CDR1 SGDLS, CDR2 YYNGEE.

The V and J genes are TRBV4-1 and TRBJ1-5; 9 positions match TRBD1. V shed 5 bases and J 4 bases; nucleotides not matched to a gene: 6. The CDR3 extends over 15 amino acids. CDR1 and CDR2 from the germline V gene are MGHRA and YSYEKL. CDR3 sequence: CASSKGQGGNQPQHF. For the CDR3, the DNA is TGCGCCAGCAGCAAGGGACAGGGAGGGAATCAGCCCCAGCATTTT.

The rearrangement joins TRBV7-3 to TRBJ1-1; possible D gene TRBD1, 5 bases. Trimming removed 3 bases at V and 1 base at J, with 12 bases between. Looked up from germline, CDR1 is SGHTA and CDR2 is FQGTGA. This CDR3 contains 15 residues. The CDR3 loop is CASSFQGHPNTEAFF. The CDR3 DNA sequence: TGTGCCAGCAGCTTTCAAGGACACCCGAACACTGAAGCTTTCTTT.

V usage is TRBV18 and J usage is TRBJ2-1; D gene uncertain. CDR1 and CDR2 (germline): KGHSH, LQKENI. V dropped 1 base and J dropped 8 bases, with 12 bases sitting between them. The CDR3 spans 14 residues. CDR3 protein: CASSPLVASDEQFF. DNA of the CDR3: TGTGCCAGCTCACCACTGGTTGCAAGCGATGAGCAGTTCTTC.

The chain is built from TRBV15 and TRBJ1-5; no definite D call. V was clipped by 4 bases and J by 2 bases, with 12 bases between them. The CDR3 is 15 amino acids. Germline V lookup: CDR1 LNHNV, CDR2 YYDKDF (reference sequence). This CDR3 reads CATSTRGLRNQPQHF. The CDR3 nucleotides are TGTGCCACCAGCACCCGAGGTTTGCGCAATCAGCCCCAGCATTTT.

This clone was seen once. The chain uses TRBV30 and TRBJ2-1; 11 nucleotides match TRBD2. Trimming cost V 1 base and J 4 bases; bases outside gene matches: 6. CDR3 length: 16 residues. Germline loops: CDR1 GTSNPN, CDR2 SVGIG (reference sequence). The CDR3 DNA reads TGTGCCTGGAGTGGGATAGCGGGGGGGCCTTACAATGAGCAGTTCTTC. Translated, it gives CAWSGIAGGPYNEQFF.

The CDR3 protein is CASSGQGAIGNPYEQYF. In DNA, the CDR3 is TGTGCCAGCAGTGGACAGGGGGCGATCGGGAATCCCTACGAGCAGTACTTC. The V gene is TRBV27, the J gene TRBJ2-7, with TRBD1 matching over 11 bases. The CDR3 is 17 residues long. Germline CDR1 reads MNHEY; CDR2 reads SMNVEV (reference sequence). J lost 2 bases, V lost 5 bases, and 11 bases had no gene match.

V gene TRBV9 combines with J gene TRBJ2-7, with TRBD2 as a possible D gene (5 bases). Trimming took off 0 bases at V and 2 bases at J, with 12 bases between the two ends. This CDR3 has 15 amino acids. Germline assignment: CDR1 SGDLS and CDR2 YYNGEE. CDR3 sequence: CASSVGETDAYEQYF. CDR3 nucleotides: TGTGCCAGCAGCGTAGGGGAGACCGACGCCTACGAGCAGTACTTC. Full variable domain (remainder filled in from reference TRBV9 and TRBJ2-7): DSGVTQTPKHLITATGQRVTLRCSPRSGDLSVYWYQQSLDQGLQFLIQYYNGEERAKGNILERFSAQQFPDLHSELNLSSLELGDSALYFCASSVGETDAYEQYFGPGTRLTVT.

The chain employs TRBV7-8 and TRBJ1-1, with unresolved D. Deletions cut 4 bases from V and 7 bases from J, with 10 bases between. The CDR3 is 12 residues long. Germline V gene lookup returns CDR1 SGHVS and CDR2 FQNEAQ. CDR3 sequence: CASSSSTVEAFF. CDR3 sequence (DNA): TGTGCCAGCAGCTCTAGTACCGTTGAAGCTTTCTTT.

The gene calls are TRBV11-3 and TRBJ2-1, with 15 bases aligning to TRBD2. Germline CDR1 is SGHNT and CDR2 is YENEEA. The CDR3 sequence is 17 residues long. The ends lost 5 bases at V and 7 bases at J; junction bases unmatched: 9. In DNA, the CDR3 is TGTGCCAGCAGCCCCGGACTAGCGGGAGGGCCGTGGAATGAGCAGTTCTTC. This encodes CASSPGLAGGPWNEQFF. The full variable domain, rest sourced from reference TRBV11-3 and TRBJ2-1, is EAGVVQSPRYKIIEKKQPVAFWCNPISGHNTLYWYLQNLGQGPELLIRYENEEAVDDSQLPKDRFSAERLKGVDSTLKIQPAELGDSAVYLCASSPGLAGGPWNEQFFGPGTRLTVL.

This clone was detected a few times. The genes are TRBV7-9 and TRBJ1-2, with TRBD1 matching 8 bases. V lost 4 bases and J lost 8; bases outside the gene matches: 12. Germline V CDR1 and CDR2: SEHNR, FQNEAQ (reference sequence). This CDR3 region has 15 residues. The CDR3 DNA reads as TGTGCCAGCAGCTCCTTTAGACAGGGGTTGAAGGGCTACACCTTC. The encoded protein is CASSSFRQGLKGYTF.

The rearrangement uses TRBV28 and TRBJ2-2; D may be TRBD1 (5 bases). The germline gives CDR1 MDHEN, CDR2 SYDVKM. With 6 bases removed from V and 4 bases from J, the gap between germline ends came to 9 bases. The CDR3 covers 13 residues. The CDR3 nucleotides read TGTGCCAGCAGCCGTGACAGCACCGGGGAGCTGTTTTTT. It codes for CASSRDSTGELFF.

The count of this clone is one. The gene calls are TRBV30 and TRBJ2-5; perhaps TRBD1 as D (6 bases). The CDR3 loop spans 12 amino acids. With 2 bases removed from V and 5 bases from J, the gap between germline ends came to 9 bases. Germline V gene lookup returns CDR1 GTSNPN and CDR2 SVGIG (reference sequence). The CDR3 here is CAWSTGMETQYF. CDR3 bases: TGTGCCTGGAGTACAGGGATGGAGACCCAGTACTTC.

This sequence joins TRBV6-5 and TRBJ1-1; possible D gene TRBD1, 5 bases. Trimming pared 8 bases from V and 0 bases from J, leaving 13 bases between. The CDR3 is 14 amino acids. Germline V CDR1 and CDR2: MNHEY, SVGAGI. The CDR3 sequence: CASFTSGVNTEAFF. Here the CDR3 DNA reads TGTGCCAGCTTCACCTCGGGGGTGAACACTGAAGCTTTCTTT.

This chain joins TRBV9 and TRBJ1-2; D not certain. Trimming left V 5 bases short and J 7 bases short, with 12 bases between. CDR3 size: 12 residues. CDR1 is SGDLS, CDR2 YYNGEE, per germline. The CDR3 protein is CASSGPTPGYTF. In DNA, the CDR3 is TGTGCCAGCAGTGGGCCGACCCCTGGCTACACCTTC.

The chain recombines TRBV29-1 with TRBJ2-7; 9 bases line up with TRBD2. CDR1 SQVTM and CDR2 ANQGSEA come from the germline V gene. After removal of 3 bases from V and 3 bases from J, the junction contained 12 bases not matched to a gene. This CDR3 spans 16 amino acids. The DNA of the CDR3 is TGCAGCGTTGAGGTGCCGCTAGCGGGGATAGACTACGAGCAGTACTTC. Translating gives CSVEVPLAGIDYEQYF.

The V gene is TRBV11-2, the J gene TRBJ2-1; 10 nucleotides agree with TRBD1. This CDR3 region has 16 residues. Germline lookup yields CDR1 SGHAT and CDR2 FQNNGV. V lost 3 bases, J lost 5 bases, and 7 bases stayed unmatched. The CDR3 DNA reads as TGTGCCAGCAGCTTCTACCCGGGGACAGGGGACAATGAGCAGTTCTTC. Its protein is CASSFYPGTGDNEQFF.

The gene calls are TRBV9 and TRBJ2-7, with a possible D match to TRBD2 (5 bases). V lost 4 bases to trimming and J lost 0 bases, with 14 bases between them. The CDR3 consists of 15 residues. Germline V CDR1 and CDR2: SGDLS, YYNGEE. CDR3 bases: TGTGCCAGCAGCTTGAGGGCTGGGATCTCCTACGAGCAGTACTTC. It codes for CASSLRAGISYEQYF.

A single count supports this clone. This sequence joins TRBV9 and TRBJ1-2, with 9 bases fitting TRBD1. J was trimmed by 4 bases and V by 3 bases; bases with no gene match: 7. The CDR3 totals 15 residues. Germline V CDR1 and CDR2: SGDLS, YYNGEE. The CDR3 loop reads CASSGTGVRGYGYTF. The CDR3 coding sequence is TGTGCCAGCAGCGGGACAGGGGTCCGTGGCTATGGCTACACCTTC.

The CDR3 DNA reads as TGTGCCAGCAGCGACAGGGGACTTAGCACAGATACGCAGTATTTT. It translates to CASSDRGLSTDTQYF. The gene calls are TRBV9 and TRBJ2-3; D may be TRBD1 (7 bases). The CDR3 extends over 15 amino acids. Germline loops: CDR1 SGDLS, CDR2 YYNGEE. V lost 3 bases and J 0 bases, leaving 11 bases between the germline ends. The complete variable domain, with remaining parts taken from reference TRBV9 and TRBJ2-3, reads DSGVTQTPKHLITATGQRVTLRCSPRSGDLSVYWYQQSLDQGLQFLIQYYNGEERAKGNILERFSAQQFPDLHSELNLSSLELGDSALYFCASSDRGLSTDTQYFGPGTRLTVL.